The next 23 T cell receptor beta chains were all read from a single sample in a study of shared clonotypes between healthy human individuals. Method: immunoSEQ multiplex PCR; TCRdb's copy keeps in-frame clones and lacks some. The sample lists about 480,000 clones; less than 85% were seen once. The sample was PBMCs. These receptors were collected from a middle-aged woman in good health. Some clones in this sample may be carry-over from other donors' samples.

Written as DNA, the CDR3 is TGTGCCAGTAGTACTGGACAGGGATCCTATCAGCCCCAGCATTTT. It encodes CASSTGQGSYQPQHF. The chain couples TRBV19 to TRBJ1-5, with TRBD1 matching 8 bases. The CDR3 sequence is 15 residues long. Looked up from germline, CDR1 is LNHDA and CDR2 is SQIVND (reference sequence). V dropped 4 bases and J dropped 5; count of bases not matched to a gene: 7.

This clone was seen just once. A read error is the likely source, as a far larger clone sits one nucleotide away. The J gene is TRBJ2-2, the V gene TRBV7-9; D is ambiguous. The CDR3 runs to 18 residues. Germline values: CDR1 SEHNR, CDR2 FQNEAQ (reference sequence). V was trimmed by 2 bases and J by 3 bases, leaving 19 bases between them. The CDR3 region is CASSLLRSRQSYTGELFF. The CDR3 DNA is TGTGCCAGCAGCTTATTACGTTCTCGGCAGAGTTACACCGGGGAGCTGTTTTTT.

CDR3 coding DNA: TGTGCCAGCAGCTTAGACCAGGGGGCTACTGAAGCTTTCTTT. As protein: CASSLDQGATEAFF. The gene calls are TRBV7-2 and TRBJ1-1; the match to TRBD1 covers 8 bases. CDR3 size: 14 residues. Trimming took 1 base from V and 5 from J; bases not matched to a gene: 3. CDR1 and CDR2 from the germline V gene are SGHTA and FQGNSA.

The table lists this clone with a count of one. This chain connects TRBV30 to TRBJ1-6; weak D call: TRBD1 (5 bases). CDR1 is GTSNPN and CDR2 is SVGIG in the germline V gene (reference sequence). Trimming shortened V by 0 bases and J by 4 bases, and 7 bases separated the two germline ends. The CDR3 loop spans 14 amino acids. Written as DNA, the CDR3 is TGTGCCTGGAGTGTATGGGGGTATAATTCACCCCTCCACTTT. It yields the protein CAWSVWGYNSPLHF.

The chain couples TRBV7-6 to TRBJ1-3; D perhaps matches TRBD1 (5 bases). The germline V gene encodes CDR1 SGHVS and CDR2 FNYEAQ. CDR3 length: 13 residues. The V end was cut by 10 bases, the J end by 3 bases, with 13 bases between. The DNA for the CDR3 is TGTGCCACCCGGGGGTTCAGTGGAAACACCATATATTTT. It codes for CATRGFSGNTIYF. The complete variable domain, with remaining parts taken from reference TRBV7-6 and TRBJ1-3, reads GAGVSQSPRYKVTKRGQDVALRCDPISGHVSLYWYRQALGQGPEFLTYFNYEAQQDKSGLPNDRFSAERPEGSISTLTIQRTEQRDSAMYRCATRGFSGNTIYFGEGSWLTVV.

The chain is built from TRBV15 and TRBJ2-1; 9 positions match TRBD2. This CDR3 comprises 13 residues. Germline V gene lookup returns CDR1 LNHNV and CDR2 YYDKDF (reference sequence). The junction had 6 bases not matched to a gene; V was cut back by 5 bases and J by 10 bases. For the CDR3, the DNA is TGTGCCACCAGCCAGGGACTAGCTGGGGAGCAGTTCTTC. As protein: CATSQGLAGEQFF.

V is TRBV11-3 and J is TRBJ2-1, with D perhaps matching TRBD2 (6 bases). Germline V gene lookup returns CDR1 SGHNT and CDR2 YENEEA. Trimming left V 5 bases short and J 9 bases short, with 11 bases between. CDR3 length equals 12 residues. The CDR3 sequence: CASSPSVLEQFF. The CDR3 DNA reads as TGTGCCAGCAGCCCTAGCGTTCTTGAGCAGTTCTTC.

The rearrangement links TRBV5-5 to TRBJ2-7; D not resolved. Germline V gene sequence: CDR1 SGHKS, CDR2 YYEKEE (reference sequence). Trimming took 4 bases from V and 4 from J, leaving 18 bases between them. The CDR3 covers 15 residues. The CDR3 bases are TGTGCCAGCAGCCTTGACGGCTCTCACGTATACGAGCAGTACTTC. Translation gives CASSLDGSHVYEQYF.

V gene TRBV25-1 combines with J gene TRBJ2-7; 7 bases fit TRBD2. The CDR3 runs to 15 residues. V lost 5 bases and J lost 0; bases outside the gene matches: 7. Germline CDR1 and CDR2: MGHDK and SYGVNS. Written as DNA, the CDR3 is TGTGCCAGCAGTCCATCTAGCGGACGCTCCTACGAGCAGTACTTC. Translated: CASSPSSGRSYEQYF.

The chain couples TRBV5-5 to TRBJ2-3; 8 nucleotides align to TRBD2. CDR3 length equals 16 residues. Germline-derived CDR1 and CDR2 are SGHKS and YYEKEE (reference sequence). Losses at the gene ends were 0 bases for V and 2 bases for J; bases not matched to a gene: 5. The CDR3 sequence: CASSLEREPYTDTQYF. The CDR3 nucleotides are TGTGCCAGCAGCTTGGAGCGGGAGCCGTACACAGATACGCAGTATTTT.

The V and J genes are TRBV10-2 and TRBJ1-5; D perhaps matches TRBD1 (5 bases). CDR3 length: 14 residues. With 0 bases removed from V and 7 bases from J, the gap between germline ends came to 10 bases. Germline V CDR1 and CDR2: WSHSY, SAAADI. The CDR3 spells CASSESTAKQPQHF. CDR3 bases: TGCGCCAGCAGTGAGTCGACAGCAAAACAGCCCCAGCATTTT.

The V call is TRBV7-8, the J call TRBJ2-7; the D is unclear. The CDR3 covers 15 residues. Trimming left V 0 bases short and J 4 bases short, with 13 bases between. CDR1 is SGHVS, CDR2 FQNEAQ, per germline. The CDR3 sequence is CASSLAGFESYEQYF. As DNA, the CDR3 is TGTGCCAGCAGCTTAGCCGGCTTTGAGTCTTACGAGCAGTACTTC.

The chain is built from TRBV5-8 and TRBJ2-1; D might be TRBD1 (6 bases). The CDR3 has 17 residues. The V and J ends lost 0 bases and 5 bases respectively, with 18 bases between them. Germline V CDR1 and CDR2: SGHTS, YDEGEE. The DNA of the CDR3 is TGTGCCAGCAGCTTGGTTTACAGGGTCAGGCAGAACAATGAGCAGTTCTTC. It translates to CASSLVYRVRQNNEQFF.

This clone was counted between two and nine times. The V call is TRBV29-1, the J call TRBJ1-2; possibly TRBD1 for D (5 bases). The ends were cut back, 7 bases at V and 5 bases at J, with 14 bases in the middle. The CDR3 has 12 residues. Germline V lookup: CDR1 SQVTM, CDR2 ANQGSEA. CDR3 region: CSGKADTYGYTF. CDR3 bases: TGCAGCGGTAAAGCGGACACATATGGCTACACCTTC.

The chain joins TRBV7-3 to TRBJ2-2; 9 nucleotides agree with TRBD2. The CDR3 runs to 16 residues. V shed 4 bases and J 1 base; nucleotides not matched to a gene: 4. The germline CDR1 and CDR2 sequences are SGHTA and FQGTGA. The CDR3 DNA follows: TGTGCCAGCAGCTACCAAGCGGGAGGGAACACCGGGGAGCTGTTTTTT. It specifies CASSYQAGGNTGELFF.

The V and J genes are TRBV11-2 and TRBJ1-1; D gene unclear. Germline V CDR1 and CDR2: SGHAT, FQNNGV. With 1 base removed from V and 8 bases from J, the gap between germline ends came to 11 bases. This CDR3 comprises 13 residues. CDR3 DNA: TGTGCCAGCAGCTTAGTTACAGTCGCGGAAGCTTTCTTT. Residues: CASSLVTVAEAFF.

The chain recombines TRBV19 with TRBJ1-2; 8 nucleotides align to TRBD1. The CDR3 contains 16 residues. V was pared by 2 bases and J by 2 bases, with 7 bases of the junction left unmatched. CDR1 and CDR2 (germline): LNHDA, SQIVND (reference sequence). CDR3 nucleotide sequence: TGTGCCAGTAGTATAAGCGTGGGACAGGACAACTATGGCTACACCTTC. Translation: CASSISVGQDNYGYTF.

The chain uses TRBV19 and TRBJ2-2; 7 bases align to TRBD2. From germline, CDR1 is LNHDA and CDR2 SQIVND (reference sequence). The V gene end was trimmed by 5 bases and the J gene end by 4 bases; junction bases not matched to a gene: 7. There are 15 residues in the CDR3. CDR3 sequence reads: CASSRRESGTGELFF. CDR3 bases: TGTGCCAGTAGTCGGCGGGAGTCGGGCACCGGGGAGCTGTTTTTT.

The genes are TRBV29-1 and TRBJ2-1; 7 bases are shared with TRBD1. V dropped 5 bases and J dropped 9; count of bases not matched to a gene: 10. Germline values: CDR1 SQVTM, CDR2 ANQGSEA. This CDR3 is built from 13 residues. This chain's CDR3 is CSVRDSLGPEQFF. As DNA, the CDR3 is TGCAGCGTTAGGGACAGCCTCGGGCCTGAGCAGTTCTTC.

The V gene is TRBV18, the J gene TRBJ1-1; TRBD1 is a possible D gene (5 bases). Trimming cost V 0 bases and J 11 bases, with 25 bases left between them. The CDR3 is made up of 17 amino acids. The germline CDR1 and CDR2 sequences are KGHSH and LQKENI. The CDR3 DNA reads as TGTGCCAGCTCACCACCGACCCAAGCCGGGGGAGCGGGACGGGCTTTCTTT. It translates to CASSPPTQAGGAGRAFF.

This clone was counted once. The chain recombines TRBV28 with TRBJ2-1, with 8 bases matching TRBD2. This CDR3 region has 14 residues. The junction had 12 bases not matched to a gene; V was cut back by 10 bases and J by 7 bases. Per germline, CDR1 MDHEN and CDR2 SYDVKM. The CDR3 protein is CATQGVAGQNEQFF. Written as DNA, the CDR3 is TGTGCCACTCAGGGAGTAGCGGGACAAAATGAGCAGTTCTTC.

This clone was seen more than once but under ten times. The J gene is TRBJ2-3, the V gene TRBV4-2; D is undetermined. The CDR3 contains 11 residues. The V end lost 1 base, the J end lost 7 bases, and 3 bases lay between the germline ends. Germline assignment: CDR1 LGHNA and CDR2 YNFKEQ. The CDR3 sequence: CASSQGYTQYF. The CDR3 DNA reads TGTGCCAGCAGCCAAGGATATACGCAGTATTTT.

V gene TRBV7-7 combines with J gene TRBJ1-1, with D perhaps matching TRBD1 (6 bases). Germline V lookup: CDR1 SSHAT, CDR2 FNYEAQ (reference sequence). V lost 5 bases, J lost 3 bases, and 10 bases lay in between. The CDR3 loop spans 13 amino acids. CDR3 nucleotides: TGTGCCAGCAGCCGGGGGCTAGACACTGAAGCTTTCTTT. Encoded protein: CASSRGLDTEAFF.